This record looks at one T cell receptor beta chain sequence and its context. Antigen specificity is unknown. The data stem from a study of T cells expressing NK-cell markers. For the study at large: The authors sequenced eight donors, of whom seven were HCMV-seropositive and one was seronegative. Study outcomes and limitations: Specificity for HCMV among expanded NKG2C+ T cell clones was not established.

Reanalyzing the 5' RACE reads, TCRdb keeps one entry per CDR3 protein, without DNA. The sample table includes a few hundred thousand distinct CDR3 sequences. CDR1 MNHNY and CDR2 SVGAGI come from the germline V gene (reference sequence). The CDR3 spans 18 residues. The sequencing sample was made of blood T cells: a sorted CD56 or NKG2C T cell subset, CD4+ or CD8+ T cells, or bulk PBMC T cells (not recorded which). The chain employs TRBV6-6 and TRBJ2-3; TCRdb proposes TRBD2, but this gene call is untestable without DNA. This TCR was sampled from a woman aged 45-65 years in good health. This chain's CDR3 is CASSPGTSGIGYTDTQYF.